The 13 T cell receptor beta chains presented below share a single source sample, sequenced in a study of naive and memory T cell subsets. An equimolar mix of two oligonucleotides served as the beta constant-region primer for TRBC1 and TRBC2. The ligated cDNA underwent four PCR rounds using SP2 and nested alpha and beta constant-region primers. TCRdb passed the UMI-ligation and nested PCR reads through MiXCR, listing each CDR3 protein once. The profile covers about 100,000 distinct CDR3 sequences, with about 14% appearing a single time and 2.8% taken by the ten largest. Study-level findings and limits: Especially in CD8 cells, naive repertoires contained a few larger clonotypes, possibly CD45RA-re-expressing memory cells.

Their cognate antigens are unknown. Material: naive CD8+ T cells from blood. The receptor set was obtained from a human donor in good health.

This clonotype occurred a few times. The V gene is TRBV11-2, the J gene TRBJ2-7; 12 bases are a match to TRBD2. J was trimmed by 3 bases and V by 5 bases; bases with no gene match: 5. Germline CDR1 and CDR2: SGHAT and FQNNGV. The CDR3 loop spans 15 amino acids. The CDR3 DNA sequence: TGTGCCAGCAGCCTACCGACTAGCGGGGGCTACGAGCAGTACTTC. Encoded protein: CASSLPTSGGYEQYF.

This clonotype turned up a few times. J is TRBJ2-3 and V is TRBV7-9; the D gene is possibly TRBD1 (7 bases). The ends were cut back, 4 bases at V and 7 bases at J, with 27 bases in the middle. Germline V gene lookup returns CDR1 SEHNR and CDR2 FQNEAQ (reference sequence). This CDR3 has 18 amino acids. The CDR3 loop is CASSSNRGGLSTGNTQYF. Here the CDR3 DNA reads TGTGCCAGCAGCTCCAACAGGGGAGGCCTCTCAACCGGGAATACGCAGTATTTT. Full variable domain (rest looked up from reference TRBV7-9 and TRBJ2-3): DTGVSQNPRHKITKRGQNVTFRCDPISEHNRLYWYRQTLGQGPEFLTYFQNEAQLEKSRLLSDRFSAERPKGSFSTLEIQRTEQGDSAMYLCASSSNRGGLSTGNTQYFGPGTRLTVL.

In the case of this clonotype: A much larger clone sits a single nucleotide away, making a read error possible. V is TRBV13 and J is TRBJ2-1; 11 bases match TRBD2. Germline CDR1 and CDR2: PRHDT and FYEKMQ (reference sequence). V dropped 2 bases and J dropped 11; count of bases not matched to a gene: 8. This CDR3 comprises 15 residues. The chain's CDR3 is CASSLRTSGQNKQFF. CDR3 coding DNA: TGTGCCAGCAGCTTAAGGACTAGCGGGCAGAATAAGCAGTTCTTC. The full variable domain, completed using reference TRBV13 and TRBJ2-1, is AAGVIQSPRHLIKEKRETATLKCYPIPRHDTVYWYQQGPGQDPQFLISFYEKMQSDKGSIPDRFSAQQFSDYHSELNMSSLELGDSALYFCASSLRTSGQNKQFFGPGTRLTVL.

Ten or more counts support this clonotype. The chain combines TRBV29-1 with TRBJ1-1; D is possibly TRBD1 (6 bases). The CDR3 consists of 14 residues. Trimming pared 8 bases from V and 0 bases from J, leaving 16 bases between. Per germline, CDR1 SQVTM and CDR2 ANQGSEA. DNA of the CDR3: TGCAGCACCGCCCGGGACAACTTGAACACTGAAGCTTTCTTT. Amino acids: CSTARDNLNTEAFF.

This clonotype came up a few times. The rearrangement joins TRBV24-1 to TRBJ2-5; D remains ambiguous. Germline V lookup: CDR1 KGHDR, CDR2 SFDVKD. V lost 7 bases, J lost 1 base, and 9 bases lay in between. This CDR3 contains 13 residues. The CDR3 DNA sequence: TGTGCCACCAGCGGGCCCGGCCAAGAGACCCAGTACTTC. Encoded protein: CATSGPGQETQYF.

The table lists this clonotype with a few counts. CDR3 nucleotides: TGTGCCAGCAGTTGGGGGGGGGGACTAGTTGACAATGAGCAGTTCTTC. It codes for CASSWGGGLVDNEQFF. V is TRBV27 and J is TRBJ2-1, with 8 bases identical to TRBD2. V lost 4 bases, J lost 5 bases, and 10 bases stayed unmatched. The V gene's germline CDR1 is MNHEY and CDR2 SMNVEV (reference sequence). This CDR3 contains 16 residues.

This clonotype has a handful of counts. This chain uses TRBV29-1 with TRBJ2-7; D remains unclear. Per the germline V gene, CDR1 is SQVTM and CDR2 is ANQGSEA. The CDR3 sequence is 17 residues long. V was clipped by 3 bases and J by 4 bases, with 25 bases between them. The CDR3 here is CSVEGSAGPKSRYEQYF. CDR3 sequence (DNA): TGCAGCGTTGAGGGCTCGGCAGGACCAAAAAGTCGTTACGAGCAGTACTTC.

The J gene is TRBJ2-2, the V gene TRBV5-6; tentatively, D is TRBD1 or TRBD2 (5 bases each). This CDR3 region has 12 residues. Looked up from germline, CDR1 is SGHDT and CDR2 is YYEEEE. V shed 4 bases and J shed 15 bases, with 16 bases lying between them. Written as DNA, the CDR3 is TGTGCCAGCAGCCGCTCGGGGCGGGTGTTGTTTTTT. It encodes CASSRSGRVLFF.

This clonotype was seen only a few times. The gene calls are TRBV29-1 and TRBJ1-3; tentative D call: TRBD1 (5 bases). Trimming left V 3 bases short and J 4 bases short, with 7 bases between. Per the germline V gene, CDR1 is SQVTM and CDR2 is ANQGSEA. The CDR3 runs to 12 residues. The CDR3 is CSVEDKGNTIYF. CDR3 sequence (DNA): TGCAGCGTTGAGGACAAGGGAAACACCATATATTTT.

This clonotype came up many times. This chain links TRBV13 with TRBJ2-7; 8 bases line up with TRBD2. This CDR3 is built from 14 residues. Germline V gene lookup returns CDR1 PRHDT and CDR2 FYEKMQ (reference sequence). Losses at the gene ends were 5 bases for V and 4 bases for J; bases not matched to a gene: 7. This CDR3 reads CASSSGTRGYEQYF. CDR3 coding DNA: TGTGCCAGCAGCAGCGGGACTAGGGGTTACGAGCAGTACTTC.

The V gene is TRBV27, the J gene TRBJ1-2; 7 nucleotides match TRBD1. Germline V gene data show CDR1 as MNHEY and CDR2 as SMNVEV (reference sequence). The trim removed 6 bases at V and 4 bases at J, leaving 11 bases unmatched. The CDR3 covers 15 residues. This CDR3 reads CASSPTMDRPYGYTF. CDR3 nucleotide sequence: TGTGCCAGCAGCCCGACCATGGACAGGCCCTATGGCTACACCTTC.

This clonotype was seen a few times. The rearrangement joins TRBV28 to TRBJ1-5; 9 nucleotides agree with TRBD1. CDR1 MDHEN and CDR2 SYDVKM come from the germline V gene. V gave up 5 bases and J gave up 1 base; unmatched junction bases: 6. The CDR3 contains 16 residues. CDR3 nucleotides: TGTGCCAGCAGTGTAACAGGGGGCACAAGCAATCAGCCCCAGCATTTT. Residues: CASSVTGGTSNQPQHF. Supplemented by reference TRBV28 and TRBJ1-5, the full variable domain reads DVKVTQSSRYLVKRTGEKVFLECVQDMDHENMFWYRQDPGLGLRLIYFSYDVKMKEKGDIPEGYSVSREKKERFSLILESASTNQTSMYLCASSVTGGTSNQPQHFGDGTRLSIL.

At least ten counts were recorded for this clonotype. CDR3 nucleotides: TGTGCCAGCAGCTTGAAAGGGGCCTACGAGCAGTACTTC. Translation: CASSLKGAYEQYF. This chain uses TRBV7-2 with TRBJ2-7; possibly TRBD1 for D (5 bases). The length of the CDR3 is 13 residues. V dropped 3 bases and J dropped 2 bases, with 8 bases sitting between them. In germline, CDR1 is SGHTA, CDR2 FQGNSA.